These T cell receptor beta chains were read from a single sample in a study of blood T cell repertoires in COVID-19. Assay used: immunoSEQ multiplex PCR; TCRdb lists only in-frame clones, some missing. The top ten clones hold approximately 5% of a sample with some 80,000 clones, 75% to 85% of them seen once. Sample: peripheral blood. These receptors all stem from a woman of 80 years or more with active or convalescent COVID-19. Both conserved end residues are trimmed from each CDR3.

CDR3 | J | V
ASRLAPWETQY | TRBJ2-5 | TRBV4-1
ASRPDRSNTEAF | TRBJ1-1 | TRBV27
ASSTGHRIPYEQY | TRBJ2-7 | TRBV5-1
ASSLQGAGTEAF | TRBJ1-1 | TRBV28
ASSVIASNTEAF | TRBJ1-1 | TRBV9
ARSGAGTLHTDTQY | TRBJ2-3 | TRBV5-3
ASSLGQTGFGYT | TRBJ1-2 | TRBV28
ASSPPGGKETQY | TRBJ2-5 | TRBV5-1
ASSPHMTSGGNEQF | TRBJ2-1 | TRBV6-4
ASRKTGPYEQY | TRBJ2-7 | TRBV27
ASYRDPYEQY | TRBJ2-7 | TRBV2
ASSLVGGIYNEQF | TRBJ2-1 | TRBV28
ASSFHASGRGNEQF | TRBJ2-1 | TRBV5-1
ASDNGYT | TRBJ1-2 | TRBV11-2
ASSPGTHFHEQF | TRBJ2-1 | TRBV11-3